The sample holds many counts of the clone carrying this TCR beta chain. The antigen remains unidentified. There are 14 residues in the CDR3. Germline CDR1 and CDR2: ENHRY and SYGVKD. Trimming shortened V by 4 bases and J by 5 bases, and 14 bases separated the two germline ends. Profiled with immunoSEQ multiplex PCR; TCRdb holds only in-frame clones, not every one. The sample records 600,000 to 750,000 clones, 72% being singletons. Recent acute infections and vaccinations were absent in the healthy HIV-negative adult donors. Division of CD4+ cells produced a CD45RA+ naive subset and a CD45RA-negative memory subset. These data belong to a study of shared clonotypes between healthy human individuals. Broader study findings: Donor scarcity curtailed the genetic and exposure-history diversity represented herein. Roughly 4.7% was the fraction of naive CD4 clonotypes found shared across several donors.

Sequencing was done on a sample of memory CD4+ T cells sorted from blood. Indicated subset: CD45RA-negative fraction. The receptor was derived from a woman in her 30s in good health. The chain uses TRBV10-3 and TRBJ2-5; unclear D gene. The CDR3 DNA is TGTGCCATCAGTGCGGAGTTCGGAGCGGAGACCCAGTACTTC. This codes for CAISAEFGAETQYF.